Following are 13 T cell receptor beta chains from one sample sequenced in a study of T cell responses to AZD1222 COVID-19 vaccine. TCRdb's copy holds only in-frame clones and misses some; the assay was immunoSEQ multiplex PCR. The repertoire includes under 150,000 clones, roughly 85% of them detected once, and roughly a sixth sits in the top ten. This material consisted of peripheral blood, taken on day 0 of MenACWY control vaccination. The receptors shown here come from an adult in good health.

The chain combines TRBV16 with TRBJ1-6; D gene uncertain. Trimming cost V 6 bases and J 7 bases, with 10 bases left between them. The CDR3 has 13 amino acids. Germline loops: CDR1 KGHSY, CDR2 FQNENV. The CDR3 DNA follows: TGTGCCAGCAGTCAGCAATTGAATTCACCCCTCCACTTT. It translates to CASSQQLNSPLHF.

This chain uses TRBV11-2 with TRBJ2-3, with 8 bases that match TRBD2. V lost 1 base to trimming and J lost 4 bases; unmatched junction nucleotides: 4. CDR3 length: 15 amino acids. The germline V gene encodes CDR1 SGHAT and CDR2 FQNNGV. Here the CDR3 DNA reads TGTGCCAGCAGCTTAGTGGCGGGAGGAGCAGATACGCAGTATTTT. This gives the protein CASSLVAGGADTQYF.

This rearrangement joins TRBV20-1 to TRBJ2-5; D unresolved. From germline, CDR1 is DFQATT and CDR2 SNEGSKA (reference sequence). V dropped 3 bases and J dropped 5 bases, with 7 bases sitting between them. This CDR3 is 11 amino acids long. CDR3 residues: CSASPRETQYF. The DNA for the CDR3 is TGCAGTGCTAGCCCACGGGAGACCCAGTACTTC.

V is TRBV27 and J is TRBJ2-4; 10 nucleotides match TRBD2. Trimming cost V 4 bases and J 0 bases; bases outside gene matches: 9. The CDR3 extends over 18 amino acids. Germline V gene sequence: CDR1 MNHEY, CDR2 SMNVEV (reference sequence). Here the CDR3 DNA reads TGTGCCAGCAGTTCTACGGATCTAGCGGGAGTAGCCAAAAACATTCAGTACTTC. Protein: CASSSTDLAGVAKNIQYF.

This sequence joins TRBV7-3 and TRBJ2-5; D possibly corresponds to TRBD1 (6 bases). The germline CDR1 and CDR2 sequences are SGHTA and FQGTGA. The CDR3 totals 16 residues. V was shortened by 4 bases and J by 1 base, with 16 bases between the two germline ends. CDR3 DNA: TGTGCCAGCAGCTCCCAGGGGCCTGGGGCCCAAGAGACCCAGTACTTC. This encodes CASSSQGPGAQETQYF.

The V gene is TRBV7-9, the J gene TRBJ2-7; possibly TRBD1 for D (6 bases). Germline lookup yields CDR1 SEHNR and CDR2 FQNEAQ (reference sequence). Trimming pared 5 bases from V and 7 bases from J, leaving 15 bases between. The CDR3 is made up of 13 amino acids. CDR3 residues: CASSAQGPAEQYF. The CDR3 coding sequence is TGTGCCAGCAGCGCCCAGGGGCCCGCGGAGCAGTACTTC. Variable domain in full (rest from reference TRBV7-9 and TRBJ2-7): DTGVSQNPRHKITKRGQNVTFRCDPISEHNRLYWYRQTLGQGPEFLTYFQNEAQLEKSRLLSDRFSAERPKGSFSTLEIQRTEQGDSAMYLCASSAQGPAEQYFGPGTRLTVT.

This clone showed up just a few times. The genes are TRBV30 and TRBJ2-7; 12 nucleotides match TRBD2. Germline V gene lookup returns CDR1 GTSNPN and CDR2 SVGIG (reference sequence). The CDR3 has 21 amino acids. V shed 0 bases, J shed 2 bases, and the junction held 20 bases outside the gene matches. Written as DNA, the CDR3 is TGTGCCTGGAGTGTACCCGGTGGGTCATTCACTAGCGGGAGGTTCACCTACGAGCAGTACTTC. Protein: CAWSVPGGSFTSGRFTYEQYF.

V gene TRBV18 combines with J gene TRBJ2-1, with D unresolved. V dropped 4 bases and J dropped 5 bases, with 15 bases sitting between them. Germline CDR1 is KGHSH and CDR2 is LQKENI. The CDR3 contains 15 residues. CDR3 protein: CASSLTMSVDNEQFF. In nucleotides, the CDR3 is TGTGCCAGCTCACTTACCATGAGCGTGGACAATGAGCAGTTCTTC. The full variable domain, its missing parts supplied by reference TRBV18 and TRBJ2-1, is NAGVMQNPRHLVRRRGQEARLRCSPMKGHSHVYWYRQLPEEGLKFMVYLQKENIIDESGMPKERFSAEFPKEGPSILRIQQVVRGDSAAYFCASSLTMSVDNEQFFGPGTRLTVL.

The gene calls are TRBV9 and TRBJ1-2; TRBD1 is a possible D gene (5 bases). The CDR3 spans 16 residues. Between the trimmed V and J ends, which lost 0 bases and 2 bases, there was a span of 14 bases. Germline CDR1 reads SGDLS; CDR2 reads YYNGEE. The DNA of the CDR3 is TGTGCCAGCAGCGTAGCTGTTCCAGGGTGGAACTATGGCTACACCTTC. This codes for CASSVAVPGWNYGYTF.

This chain connects TRBV19 to TRBJ1-5, with 7 positions matching TRBD1. V dropped 5 bases and J dropped 6; count of bases not matched to a gene: 13. CDR1 and CDR2 from the germline V gene are LNHDA and SQIVND (reference sequence). This CDR3 region has 16 residues. The CDR3 reads CASSSRAGGVSQPQHF. CDR3 bases: TGTGCCAGTAGTTCCAGGGCAGGGGGGGTTTCTCAGCCCCAGCATTTT.

This clone has a single count. The chain uses TRBV4-1 and TRBJ1-5, with TRBD1 matching over 11 bases. Germline CDR1 MGHRA, CDR2 YSYEKL. V lost 3 bases and J lost 2; bases outside the gene matches: 6. The CDR3 consists of 17 residues. The DNA for the CDR3 is TGCGCCAGCAGCCAGAGGGACAGGGGGAACGGCAATCAGCCCCAGCATTTT. Its translation is CASSQRDRGNGNQPQHF.

J is TRBJ2-3 and V is TRBV24-1; 8 nucleotides agree with TRBD1. In germline, CDR1 is KGHDR, CDR2 SFDVKD. J lost 4 bases, V lost 4 bases, and 9 bases had no gene match. This CDR3 contains 16 residues. CDR3 sequence: CATSDPGQGKADTQYF. The CDR3 nucleotides read TGTGCCACCAGTGACCCTGGACAGGGCAAAGCAGATACGCAGTATTTT.

The chain employs TRBV18 and TRBJ2-3; 8 nucleotides agree with TRBD1. Germline V lookup: CDR1 KGHSH, CDR2 LQKENI. The CDR3 runs to 15 residues. Trimming removed 6 bases from V and 2 bases from J; junction bases left unmatched: 7. Here the CDR3 DNA reads TGTGCCAGCTCGCCTCCGGGACAGGTCACAGATACGCAGTATTTT. This codes for CASSPPGQVTDTQYF.